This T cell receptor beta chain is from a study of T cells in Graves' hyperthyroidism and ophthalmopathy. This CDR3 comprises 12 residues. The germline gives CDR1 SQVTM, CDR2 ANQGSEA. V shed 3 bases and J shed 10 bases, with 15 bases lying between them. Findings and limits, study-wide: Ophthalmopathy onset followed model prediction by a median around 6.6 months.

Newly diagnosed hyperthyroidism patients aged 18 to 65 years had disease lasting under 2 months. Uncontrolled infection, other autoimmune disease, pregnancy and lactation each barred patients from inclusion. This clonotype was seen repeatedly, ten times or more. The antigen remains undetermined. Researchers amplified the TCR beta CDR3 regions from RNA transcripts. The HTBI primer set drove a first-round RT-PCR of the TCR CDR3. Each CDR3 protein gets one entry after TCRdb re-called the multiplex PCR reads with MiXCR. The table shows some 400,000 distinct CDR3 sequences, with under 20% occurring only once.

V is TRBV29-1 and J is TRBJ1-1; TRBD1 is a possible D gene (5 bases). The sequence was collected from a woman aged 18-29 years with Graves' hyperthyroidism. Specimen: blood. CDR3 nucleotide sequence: TGCAGCGTTGAGGGGACGAACATAGCAGCTTTCTTT. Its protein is CSVEGTNIAAFF.